The following is a T cell receptor beta chain sequence with its context. Germline CDR1 is MNHNS and CDR2 is SASEGT. CDR3 size: 13 residues. Trimming took off 2 bases at V and 10 bases at J, with 14 bases between the two ends. These data belong to a study of ipilimumab plus nivolumab after autologous stem cell transplantation. Study summary: The DLBCL cohort had primary refractory and relapsed disease, with 18-month progression-free survival of approximately 83% and 30%.

Some clones are missing from TCRdb's copy, which holds only in-frame ones; the method was immunoSEQ multiplex PCR. The sample lists about 19,000 clones; about 81% were seen once. Sequencing used PBMCs, obtained in a trial of ipilimumab plus nivolumab as post-transplant consolidation. This sequence joins TRBV6-1 and TRBJ1-2; D perhaps matches TRBD1 (5 bases). This TCR was recovered from a male donor with diffuse large B-cell lymphoma. In DNA form, the CDR3 reads TGTGCCAGCAGTGAATCCGGGGGGGACCACTACACCTTC. Translated: CASSESGGDHYTF.